The following is a T cell receptor (beta chain) sequence with its context. This specimen belongs to a study of OX40 agonist ivuxolimab in advanced cancers. On the study more broadly: Patients with hepatocellular carcinoma, melanoma, renal cell or head and neck cancer made up the dose-escalation patients. Prior checkpoint blockade (anti-PD-1, anti-PD-L1 or anti-CTLA-4) was permitted; approximately 41% had it.

Using immunoSEQ multiplex PCR, the repertoire was profiled, and TCRdb retains in-frame clones only, with some absent. There are 80,000 or so clones in the sample; about 86% occur only once, and roughly 7.3% lies in the top ten. The TCR sequence derives from an adult with an advanced solid tumor such as melanoma, head and neck, liver or kidney cancer. The source material was CD4+ or CD8+ T cells sorted from blood, sampled in a trial of the OX40 agonist ivuxolimab.

DNA for the CDR3: TGTGCCAGCAGTGAACAGGGAAGAGAGACCCAGTACTTC. Its translation is CASSEQGRETQYF. The gene calls are TRBV6-5 and TRBJ2-5; weak D call: TRBD1 (6 bases). V was pared by 5 bases and J by 4 bases, with 11 bases between. CDR3 length: 13 amino acids. The V gene's germline CDR1 is MNHEY and CDR2 SVGAGI.